The 2 T cell receptor beta chains listed next were all sequenced from one sample in a study of T cell changes during pregnancy in multiple sclerosis. Assay used: immunoSEQ multiplex PCR; TCRdb lists only in-frame clones, some missing. The table lists roughly 50,000 clones, approximately 92% of them singletons. The starting material was CD4+ T cells from peripheral blood mononuclear cells, obtained in the third trimester of pregnancy. The receptors shown here come from a female donor with multiple sclerosis, enrolled in a pregnancy study.

The chain links TRBV27 to TRBJ1-5, with TRBD1 identical over 8 bases. The CDR3 has 14 amino acids. Germline V gives CDR1 MNHEY, CDR2 SMNVEV (reference sequence). J was trimmed by 6 bases and V by 6 bases; bases with no gene match: 7. The CDR3 DNA is TGTGCCAGCAGGCTTCAGGGGGCGGGTCAGCCCCAGCATTTT. This sequence encodes CASRLQGAGQPQHF.

This chain connects TRBV4-2 to TRBJ2-5; 11 bases are a match to TRBD2. The CDR3 contains 17 residues. Germline V gene lookup returns CDR1 LGHNA and CDR2 YNFKEQ. Trimming cost V 1 base and J 2 bases; bases outside gene matches: 6. The CDR3 loop reads CASSQATRTSGQETQYF. Here the CDR3 DNA reads TGTGCCAGCAGCCAAGCGACCCGGACTAGCGGGCAAGAGACCCAGTACTTC.